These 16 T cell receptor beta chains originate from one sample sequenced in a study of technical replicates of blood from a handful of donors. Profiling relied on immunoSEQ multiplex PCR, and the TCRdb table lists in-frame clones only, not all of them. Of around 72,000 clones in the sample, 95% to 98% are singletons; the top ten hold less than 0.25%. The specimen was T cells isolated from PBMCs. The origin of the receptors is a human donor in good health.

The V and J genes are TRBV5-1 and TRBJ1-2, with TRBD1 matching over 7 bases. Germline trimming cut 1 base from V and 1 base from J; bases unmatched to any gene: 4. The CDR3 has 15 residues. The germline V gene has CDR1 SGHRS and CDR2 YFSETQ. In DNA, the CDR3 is TGCGCCAGCAGCTTGCGGACAGGCTTTAACTATGGCTACACCTTC. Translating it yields CASSLRTGFNYGYTF.

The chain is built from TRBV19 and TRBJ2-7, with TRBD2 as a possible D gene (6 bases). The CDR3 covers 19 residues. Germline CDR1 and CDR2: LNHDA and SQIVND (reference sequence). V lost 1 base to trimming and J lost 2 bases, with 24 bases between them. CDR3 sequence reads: CASSIGRWARGTATYEQYF. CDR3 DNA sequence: TGTGCCAGTAGTATAGGCCGCTGGGCTCGCGGGACCGCTACCTACGAGCAGTACTTC.

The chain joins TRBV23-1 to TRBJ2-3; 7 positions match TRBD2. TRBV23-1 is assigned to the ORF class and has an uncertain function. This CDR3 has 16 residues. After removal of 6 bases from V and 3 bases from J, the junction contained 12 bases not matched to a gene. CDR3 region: CASSPSGKIMTDTQYF. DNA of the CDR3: TGCGCCAGCAGCCCAAGCGGGAAGATTATGACAGATACGCAGTATTTT.

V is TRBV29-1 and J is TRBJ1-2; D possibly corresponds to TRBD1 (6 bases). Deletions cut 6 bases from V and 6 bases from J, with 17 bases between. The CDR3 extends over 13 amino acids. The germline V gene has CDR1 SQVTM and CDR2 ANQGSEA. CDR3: CSVASGTLDGYTF. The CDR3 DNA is TGCAGCGTCGCCTCCGGGACACTCGATGGCTACACCTTC.

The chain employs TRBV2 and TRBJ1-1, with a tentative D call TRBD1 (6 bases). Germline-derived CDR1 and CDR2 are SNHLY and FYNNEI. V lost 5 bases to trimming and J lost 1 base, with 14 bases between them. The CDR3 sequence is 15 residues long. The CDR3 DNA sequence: TGTGCCAGCAGTAAAGAACAGGGATGGAACACTGAAGCTTTCTTT. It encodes CASSKEQGWNTEAFF.

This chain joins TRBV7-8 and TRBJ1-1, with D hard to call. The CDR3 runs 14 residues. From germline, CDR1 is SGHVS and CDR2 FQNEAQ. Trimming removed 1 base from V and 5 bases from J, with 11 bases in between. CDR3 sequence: CASSLGLRYTEAFF. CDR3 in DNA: TGTGCCAGCAGCTTAGGTTTGAGGTATACTGAAGCTTTCTTT.

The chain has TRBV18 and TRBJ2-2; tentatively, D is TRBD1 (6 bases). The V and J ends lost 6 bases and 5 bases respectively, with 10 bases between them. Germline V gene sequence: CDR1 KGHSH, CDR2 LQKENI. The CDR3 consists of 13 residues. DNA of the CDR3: TGTGCCAGCTCTCCCGGGACAACCGGGGAGCTGTTTTTT. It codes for CASSPGTTGELFF.

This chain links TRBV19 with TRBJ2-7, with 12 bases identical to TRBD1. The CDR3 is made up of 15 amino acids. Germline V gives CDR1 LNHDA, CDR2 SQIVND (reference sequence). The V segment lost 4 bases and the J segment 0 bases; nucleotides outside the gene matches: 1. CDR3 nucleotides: TGTGCCAGTAGTACGGGACAGGGGGCCTCCTACGAGCAGTACTTC. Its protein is CASSTGQGASYEQYF.

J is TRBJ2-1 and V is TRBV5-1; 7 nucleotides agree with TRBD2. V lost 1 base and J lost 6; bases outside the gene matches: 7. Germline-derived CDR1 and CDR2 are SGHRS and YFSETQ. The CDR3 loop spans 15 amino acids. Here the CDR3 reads CASSLLAGQINEQFF. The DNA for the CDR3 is TGCGCCAGCAGCTTGTTAGCGGGCCAGATCAATGAGCAGTTCTTC. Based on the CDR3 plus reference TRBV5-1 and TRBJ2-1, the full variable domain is KAGVTQTPRYLIKTRGQQVTLSCSPISGHRSVSWYQQTPGQGLQFLFEYFSETQRNKGNFPGRFSGRQFSNSRSEMNVSTLELGDSALYLCASSLLAGQINEQFFGPGTRLTVL.

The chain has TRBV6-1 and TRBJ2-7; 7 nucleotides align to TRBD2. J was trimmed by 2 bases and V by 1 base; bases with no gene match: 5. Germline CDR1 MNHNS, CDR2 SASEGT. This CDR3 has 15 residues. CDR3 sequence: CASSEDVAGAYEQYF. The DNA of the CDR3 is TGTGCCAGCAGTGAAGACGTGGCGGGAGCCTACGAGCAGTACTTC.

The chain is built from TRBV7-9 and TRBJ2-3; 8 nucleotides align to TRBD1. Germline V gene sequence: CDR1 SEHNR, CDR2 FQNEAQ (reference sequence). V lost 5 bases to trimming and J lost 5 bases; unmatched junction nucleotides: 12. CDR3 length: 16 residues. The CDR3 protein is CASSTIQGGLEDTQYF. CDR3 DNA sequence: TGTGCCAGCAGCACGATACAGGGGGGCCTAGAAGATACGCAGTATTTT.

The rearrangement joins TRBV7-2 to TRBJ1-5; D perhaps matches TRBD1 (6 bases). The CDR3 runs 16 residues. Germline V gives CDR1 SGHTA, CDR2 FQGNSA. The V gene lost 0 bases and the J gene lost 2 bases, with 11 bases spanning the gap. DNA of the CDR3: TGTGCCAGCAGCTTAGCCCAGGCAGGGGGCAATCAGCCCCAGCATTTT. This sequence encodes CASSLAQAGGNQPQHF.

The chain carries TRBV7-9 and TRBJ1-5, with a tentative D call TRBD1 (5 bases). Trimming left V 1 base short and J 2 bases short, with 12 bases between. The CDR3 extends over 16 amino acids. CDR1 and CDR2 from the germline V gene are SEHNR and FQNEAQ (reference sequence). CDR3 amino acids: CASSLGLGGGNQPQHF. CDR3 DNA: TGTGCCAGCAGCTTAGGTCTAGGAGGGGGCAATCAGCCCCAGCATTTT.

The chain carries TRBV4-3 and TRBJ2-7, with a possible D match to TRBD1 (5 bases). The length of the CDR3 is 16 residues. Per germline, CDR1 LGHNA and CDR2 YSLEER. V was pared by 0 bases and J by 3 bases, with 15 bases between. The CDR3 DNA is TGCGCCAGCAGCCAAGATCCAGGGTCCCCTTTCTACGAGCAGTACTTC. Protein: CASSQDPGSPFYEQYF.

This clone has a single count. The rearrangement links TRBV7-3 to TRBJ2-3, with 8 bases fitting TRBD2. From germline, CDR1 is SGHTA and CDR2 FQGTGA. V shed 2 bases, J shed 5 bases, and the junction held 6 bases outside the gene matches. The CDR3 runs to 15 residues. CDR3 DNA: TGTGCCAGCAGCTTAGGAACGGGAGGGAAAGATACGCAGTATTTT. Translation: CASSLGTGGKDTQYF. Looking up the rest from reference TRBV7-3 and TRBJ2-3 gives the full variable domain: GAGVSQTPSNKVTEKGKYVELRCDPISGHTALYWYRQSLGQGPEFLIYFQGTGAADDSGLPNDRFFAVRPEGSVSTLKIQRTERGDSAVYLCASSLGTGGKDTQYFGPGTRLTVL.

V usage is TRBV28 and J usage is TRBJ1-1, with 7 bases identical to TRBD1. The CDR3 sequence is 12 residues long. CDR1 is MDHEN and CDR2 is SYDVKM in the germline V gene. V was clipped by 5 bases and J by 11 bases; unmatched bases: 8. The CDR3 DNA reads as TGTGCCAGCAGTATTACAGGGGTTCTGGCTTTCTTT. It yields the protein CASSITGVLAFF.